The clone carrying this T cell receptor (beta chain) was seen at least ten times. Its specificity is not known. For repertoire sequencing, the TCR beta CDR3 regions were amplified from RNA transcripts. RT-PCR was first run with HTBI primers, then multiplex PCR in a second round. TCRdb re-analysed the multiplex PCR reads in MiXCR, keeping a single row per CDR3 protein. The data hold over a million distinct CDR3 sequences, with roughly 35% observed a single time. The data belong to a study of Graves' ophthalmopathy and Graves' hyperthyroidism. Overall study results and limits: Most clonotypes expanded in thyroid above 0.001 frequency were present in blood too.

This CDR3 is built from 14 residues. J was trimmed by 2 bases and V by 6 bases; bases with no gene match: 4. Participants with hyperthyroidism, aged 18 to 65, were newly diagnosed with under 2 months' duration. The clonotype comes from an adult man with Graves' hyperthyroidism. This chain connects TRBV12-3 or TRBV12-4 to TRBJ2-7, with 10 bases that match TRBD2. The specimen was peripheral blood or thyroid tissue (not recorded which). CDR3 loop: CASRQSGRAYEQYF. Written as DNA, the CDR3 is TGTGCCAGCAGACAGAGCGGGAGGGCCTACGAGCAGTACTTC.